This entry lists 24 T cell receptor beta chains sequenced from one sample in a study of CD8 T cells in ankylosing spondylitis. TCRdb ran MiXCR on the 5' RACE reads and lists one entry per CDR3 protein. The sample holds more than 95,000 distinct CDR3 sequences, about 8.6% seen once. Sequencing input: blood, either unsorted or a sorted T cell fraction (not recorded which). All receptors derive from a male donor with ankylosing spondylitis or in good health (not recorded which).

This clonotype was observed at least ten times. The chain combines TRBV7-2 with TRBJ2-5; D call uncertain. V lost 6 bases and J lost 5, with 10 bases in between. The V gene's germline CDR1 is SGHTA and CDR2 FQGNSA. This CDR3 has 12 amino acids. The CDR3 nucleotides are TGTGCCAGCAGTCCTCAGAGGGAGACCCAGTACTTC. Encoded protein: CASSPQRETQYF.

There are a few counts of this clonotype. The chain has TRBV4-3 and TRBJ1-2; D is undetermined. This CDR3 region has 14 residues. The germline V and J ends were trimmed by 0 bases and 1 base, with 6 bases remaining between them. Germline CDR1 reads LGHNA; CDR2 reads YSLEER. The CDR3 loop reads CASSQEMVNYGYTF. DNA of the CDR3: TGCGCCAGCAGCCAAGAGATGGTTAACTATGGCTACACCTTC.

In its sample, this clonotype was seen many times. The chain has TRBV5-1 and TRBJ1-5, with 9 bases fitting TRBD1. From germline, CDR1 is SGHRS and CDR2 YFSETQ. This CDR3 has 17 amino acids. Unmatched junction bases numbered 7, after V lost 0 bases and J lost 3 bases. The CDR3 bases are TGCGCCAGCAGCTTGGGCACAGGGGGCCTTCTCAATCAGCCCCAGCATTTT. Residues: CASSLGTGGLLNQPQHF.

This clonotype was counted at least ten times. The J gene is TRBJ2-2, the V gene TRBV4-3, with D unclear. The CDR3 contains 15 residues. Trimming removed 0 bases at V and 2 bases at J, with 7 bases between. Germline V gene lookup returns CDR1 LGHNA and CDR2 YSLEER. The CDR3 spells CASSQDDTNTGELFF. In nucleotides, the CDR3 is TGCGCCAGCAGCCAAGACGACACCAACACCGGGGAGCTGTTTTTT.

This sequence joins TRBV3-1 and TRBJ1-2, with 7 bases lining up with TRBD1. The length of the CDR3 is 13 residues. The germline V gene has CDR1 LGHDT and CDR2 YNNKEL (reference sequence). The V segment lost 5 bases and the J segment 7 bases; nucleotides outside the gene matches: 7. The DNA for the CDR3 is TGTGCCAGCAGCGAAGCAGGGGGACCTGGCTACACCTTC. This codes for CASSEAGGPGYTF.

The sample holds many counts of this clonotype. The chain has TRBV4-1 and TRBJ2-7; D is uncertain. CDR1 MGHRA and CDR2 YSYEKL come from the germline V gene. The CDR3 consists of 15 residues. The V gene lost 2 bases and the J gene lost 2 bases, with 13 bases spanning the gap. In nucleotides, the CDR3 is TGCGCCAGCAGCCAACTGATGTCCGATGCCTACGAGCAGTACTTC. Protein: CASSQLMSDAYEQYF.

In its sample, this clonotype was seen many times. The chain employs TRBV7-2 and TRBJ1-3; D gene uncertain. V lost 3 bases to trimming and J lost 0 bases, with 6 bases between them. The germline CDR1 and CDR2 sequences are SGHTA and FQGNSA. The CDR3 runs to 14 residues. The CDR3: CASSFSGSGNTIYF. The CDR3 coding sequence is TGTGCCAGCAGCTTTTCCGGCTCTGGAAACACCATATATTTT.

This clonotype was counted many times. V gene TRBV7-6 combines with J gene TRBJ2-2; 15 bases align to TRBD2. The J segment lost 4 bases and the V segment lost 6 bases, leaving 9 bases of the junction unmatched. CDR3 length equals 18 residues. Per germline, CDR1 SGHVS and CDR2 FNYEAQ. CDR3 sequence (DNA): TGTGCCAGCAGTCCTCCGGGACTAGCGGGGGGAGGCACCGGGGAGCTGTTTTTT. Protein sequence: CASSPPGLAGGGTGELFF.

This clonotype appeared a few times. V usage is TRBV12-3 or TRBV12-4 and J usage is TRBJ2-1; 11 positions match TRBD1. This CDR3 has 13 residues. Losses at the gene ends were 6 bases for V and 8 bases for J; bases not matched to a gene: 3. CDR3 DNA sequence: TGTGCCAGCAGCGGGACAGGGGGTCATGAGCAGTTCTTC. Its protein is CASSGTGGHEQFF.

The V gene is TRBV10-2, the J gene TRBJ2-1; TRBD2 agrees at 11 bases. CDR1 is WSHSY and CDR2 is SAAADI in the germline V gene. Trimming at V came to 7 bases and at J to 2 bases, leaving 4 bases not matched to a gene. This CDR3 is 15 amino acids long. This CDR3 is CASTASGRPYNEQFF. The CDR3 bases are TGCGCCAGCACGGCTAGCGGGAGGCCCTACAATGAGCAGTTCTTC.

At least ten counts were recorded for this clonotype. The V gene is TRBV3-1, the J gene TRBJ2-1; D uncertain. Per the germline V gene, CDR1 is LGHDT and CDR2 is YNNKEL (reference sequence). The CDR3 is 15 residues long. V shed 4 bases and J shed 0 bases, with 10 bases lying between them. CDR3 region: CASSPLGTSYNEQFF. CDR3 in DNA: TGTGCCAGCAGCCCCCTCGGAACCTCCTACAATGAGCAGTTCTTC.

This clonotype was counted many times. J is TRBJ2-7 and V is TRBV6-2 or TRBV6-3, with 11 positions matching TRBD2. Losses at the gene ends were 5 bases for V and 0 bases for J; bases not matched to a gene: 6. The germline CDR1 and CDR2 sequences are MNHEY and SVGEGT. The CDR3 is 16 residues long. The CDR3 nucleotides are TGTGCCAGCAGTGCCGGGACTAGCGGTATCTCCTACGAGCAGTACTTC. Its protein is CASSAGTSGISYEQYF.

This clonotype showed up many times. The chain couples TRBV29-1 to TRBJ1-2, with 8 nucleotides matching TRBD1. Germline V gene lookup returns CDR1 SQVTM and CDR2 ANQGSEA. This CDR3 contains 12 residues. V lost 7 bases and J lost 0; bases outside the gene matches: 1. CDR3 sequence reads: CSGGQANYGYTF. The CDR3 DNA reads as TGCAGCGGGGGACAGGCTAACTATGGCTACACCTTC.

This clonotype was counted at least ten times. This chain connects TRBV6-1 to TRBJ2-5, with no clear D. V was pared by 0 bases and J by 0 bases, with 8 bases between. In germline, CDR1 is MNHNS, CDR2 SASEGT. The CDR3 has 15 residues. CDR3 DNA: TGTGCCAGCAGTGAAGCGTCGACTTACCAAGAGACCCAGTACTTC. This sequence encodes CASSEASTYQETQYF.

This clonotype showed up many times. The rearrangement links TRBV12-3 or TRBV12-4 to TRBJ2-1; possible D gene TRBD2, 6 bases. V gave up 4 bases and J gave up 0 bases, with 16 bases separating them. The CDR3 covers 17 residues. The CDR3 nucleotides read TGTGCCAGCAGTTCCCGAGCGACTAGGAGCTCCTACAATGAGCAGTTCTTC. Translated: CASSSRATRSSYNEQFF.

The CDR3 loop reads CASGGVAGTDTQYF. DNA for the CDR3: TGCGCCAGCGGGGGGGTCGCGGGCACAGATACGCAGTATTTT. This chain uses TRBV10-2 with TRBJ2-3; TRBD2 matches at 7 bases. The CDR3 sequence is 14 residues long. Trimming took 8 bases from V and 1 from J; bases not matched to a gene: 6. The germline V gene has CDR1 WSHSY and CDR2 SAAADI.

This clonotype was seen a few times. Here the CDR3 reads CASMGTGHQTTYGYTF. Here the CDR3 DNA reads TGTGCCAGCATGGGGACAGGGCACCAAACGACATATGGCTACACCTTC. This rearrangement joins TRBV2 to TRBJ1-2, with 9 bases aligning to TRBD1. The V and J ends lost 7 bases and 5 bases, in that order; junction bases with no gene match: 14. Germline CDR1 reads SNHLY; CDR2 reads FYNNEI. The CDR3 runs 16 residues. Full variable domain (rest looked up from reference TRBV2 and TRBJ1-2): EPEVTQTPSHQVTQMGQEVILRCVPISNHLYFYWYRQILGQKVEFLVSFYNNEISEKSEIFDDQFSVERPDGSNFTLKIRSTKLEDSAMYFCASMGTGHQTTYGYTFGSGTRLTVV.

This clonotype has at least ten counts. The J gene is TRBJ2-1, the V gene TRBV7-2; TRBD2 agrees at 12 bases. V shed 3 bases, J shed 3 bases, and the junction held 6 bases outside the gene matches. The CDR3 has 17 residues. In germline, CDR1 is SGHTA, CDR2 FQGNSA. The CDR3 nucleotides are TGTGCCAGCAGCTTGGCCGAACTAGCGGGGGGCTACAATGAGCAGTTCTTC. Translating gives CASSLAELAGGYNEQFF. Full variable domain (remainder filled in from reference TRBV7-2 and TRBJ2-1): GAGVSQSPSNKVTEKGKDVELRCDPISGHTALYWYRQSLGQGLEFLIYFQGNSAPDKSGLPSDRFSAERTGGSVSTLTIQRTQQEDSAVYLCASSLAELAGGYNEQFFGPGTRLTVL.

This clonotype was counted at least ten times. This sequence joins TRBV20-1 and TRBJ2-7, with D perhaps TRBD2 (6 bases). The CDR3 loop spans 13 amino acids. The germline V gene has CDR1 DFQATT and CDR2 SNEGSKA (reference sequence). V was cut by 3 bases and J by 4 bases, with 13 bases left in between. The CDR3 DNA reads as TGCAGTGCTAGTCCGGCGGGATCTTACGAGCAGTACTTC. Its protein is CSASPAGSYEQYF.

This clonotype showed up many times. V and J are TRBV5-1 and TRBJ2-7; D gene uncertain. The V end lost 2 bases, the J end lost 1 base, and 7 bases lay between the germline ends. CDR1 and CDR2 (germline): SGHRS, YFSETQ. The CDR3 totals 13 residues. CDR3 in amino acids: CASSLQGSYEQYF. The CDR3 DNA sequence: TGCGCCAGCAGCTTACAAGGTTCCTACGAGCAGTACTTC.

This clonotype was found many times. The rearrangement uses TRBV6-2 or TRBV6-3 and TRBJ2-1; 9 nucleotides line up with TRBD2. Germline V CDR1 and CDR2: MNHEY, SVGEGT. The CDR3 extends over 16 amino acids. V dropped 7 bases and J dropped 6; count of bases not matched to a gene: 13. CDR3 DNA sequence: TGTGCCAGCACCCAACGGCGGGCTAGCGGGACCAATGAGCAGTTCTTC. Translated: CASTQRRASGTNEQFF.

This clonotype was seen ten or more times. The chain combines TRBV12-3 or TRBV12-4 with TRBJ2-7; D is possibly TRBD2 (6 bases). The CDR3 has 11 amino acids. Trimming stripped 7 bases from V and 9 bases from J, with 13 bases between. This CDR3 reads CASTLGEVQYF. The DNA for the CDR3 is TGTGCCAGCACTCTAGGGGAGGTGCAGTACTTC.

The sample holds many counts of this clonotype. The chain uses TRBV25-1 and TRBJ2-1; D call uncertain. The CDR3 spans 12 residues. Trimming removed 6 bases from V and 9 bases from J, with 12 bases in between. Germline V gives CDR1 MGHDK, CDR2 SYGVNS. The CDR3 sequence: CASRGVSIEQFF. The CDR3 bases are TGTGCCAGCAGGGGCGTTAGCATTGAGCAGTTCTTC.

This clonotype was observed at least ten times. V usage is TRBV20-1 and J usage is TRBJ1-2, with 7 bases lining up with TRBD1. The V segment lost 5 bases and the J segment 4 bases; nucleotides outside the gene matches: 4. The CDR3 extends over 12 amino acids. Germline assignment: CDR1 DFQATT and CDR2 SNEGSKA (reference sequence). The CDR3: CSAHDRVYGYTF. The CDR3, as DNA: TGCAGTGCTCACGACAGGGTCTATGGCTACACCTTC.